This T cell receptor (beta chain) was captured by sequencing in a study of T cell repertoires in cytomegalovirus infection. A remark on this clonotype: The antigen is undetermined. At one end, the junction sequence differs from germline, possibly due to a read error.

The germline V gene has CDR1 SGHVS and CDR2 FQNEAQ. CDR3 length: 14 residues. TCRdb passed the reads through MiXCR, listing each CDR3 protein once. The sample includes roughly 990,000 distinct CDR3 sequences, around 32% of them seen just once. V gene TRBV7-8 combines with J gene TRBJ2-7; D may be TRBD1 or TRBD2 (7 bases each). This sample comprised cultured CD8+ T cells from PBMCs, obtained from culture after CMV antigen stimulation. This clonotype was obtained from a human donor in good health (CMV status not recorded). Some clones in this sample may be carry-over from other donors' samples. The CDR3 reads CVSRGGGLSYEQYF. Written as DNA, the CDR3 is TGTGTCAGCAGGGGGGGGGGACTGAGCTACGAGCAGTACTTC.